This T cell receptor (beta chain) emerged from a study of cytomegalovirus exposure and HLA in healthy donors. In the study overall: Of the donors genotyped, 398 in all, about 80% fell in the Caucasian-associated ancestry cluster.

PCR employed 60 Vbeta and 13 Jbeta primers. The table came from immunoSEQ multiplex PCR; TCRdb's copy has only in-frame clones and leaves some out. The sample table includes around 75,000 clones. In the case of this clone: The antigen remains unidentified.

Study-wide results and limits: The study flagged 150 to 200 TCR beta chains as cytomegalovirus-associated. Reportedly, HLA-A and HLA-B alleles of most subjects were accurately predicted from TCR beta. Three CMV-associated chains were confirmed in vitro to be specific for CMV antigens.

Trimming removed 3 bases at V and 4 bases at J, with 18 bases between. CDR3 length: 15 residues. Germline CDR1 reads GTSNPN; CDR2 reads SVGIG (reference sequence). Sequences were obtained from PBMCs. The origin of this receptor is a boy aged 10-17 years in good health and CMV-seronegative. V usage is TRBV30 and J usage is TRBJ1-1; weak D call: TRBD1 (6 bases). The CDR3 sequence is CAWSVNREWVTEAFF. For the CDR3, the DNA is TGTGCCTGGAGCGTAAACAGGGAATGGGTCACTGAAGCTTTCTTT.